This paragraph reports one T cell receptor (beta chain). Its antigen is as yet unknown. The entry originates in a study of OX40 agonist ivuxolimab in advanced cancers. In the study overall: Enrolled patients in dose escalation had cancers that were hepatocellular carcinoma, melanoma, renal cell or head and neck cancer. One patient with hepatocellular carcinoma and two with cutaneous melanoma, three in all, had partial responses.

Only in-frame clones appear in the TCRdb table, and some are missing; sequencing was by immunoSEQ multiplex PCR. Of more than 35,000 clones in the sample, 80% to 90% were seen once. Study results and caveats: The study observed clonal expansion of CD4+ and CD8+ blood T cells by week 6 at 0.1 to 3.0 mg/kg.

The germline V gene encodes CDR1 MDHEN and CDR2 SYDVKM. The CDR3 has 15 amino acids. The junction had 4 bases not matched to a gene; V was cut back by 5 bases and J by 0 bases. The receptor was isolated from an adult with an advanced solid tumor such as melanoma, head and neck, liver or kidney cancer. This chain uses TRBV28 with TRBJ2-3, with 8 bases matching TRBD1. Material: CD4+ or CD8+ T cells sorted from blood, obtained in a trial of the OX40 agonist ivuxolimab. The CDR3 loop is CASSRTGQSTDTQYF. Here the CDR3 DNA reads TGTGCCAGCAGTCGGACAGGGCAAAGCACAGATACGCAGTATTTT.